This record covers a single T cell receptor (beta chain). Its antigen is unidentified. V lost 5 bases and J lost 7; bases outside the gene matches: 3. Germline-derived CDR1 and CDR2 are SGHKS and YYEKEE (reference sequence). The CDR3 contains 13 residues. TCRdb's table, derived via immunoSEQ multiplex PCR, lists solely in-frame clones and lacks some. The data show about 36,000 clones, with under 90% seen just once and under 2% held by the top ten. The record originates from a study of monozygotic twins with cystic fibrosis. The study's findings and limits: The repertoire was suggested to be naive-dominated, clonality median around 0.0095. In this small cohort, shared CDR3 numbers showed no association with age, concordance or disease severity. J usage was most co-twin-similar in 8 of 16 pairs, V in 13.

The origin of this receptor is a girl aged 2 to 10 with cystic fibrosis. The rearrangement uses TRBV5-5 and TRBJ1-6, with TRBD1 matching over 7 bases. The sample was blood. The CDR3 region has the DNA TGTGCCAGCAGAGGGACAGCAAATTCACCCCTCCACTTT. This codes for CASRGTANSPLHF.